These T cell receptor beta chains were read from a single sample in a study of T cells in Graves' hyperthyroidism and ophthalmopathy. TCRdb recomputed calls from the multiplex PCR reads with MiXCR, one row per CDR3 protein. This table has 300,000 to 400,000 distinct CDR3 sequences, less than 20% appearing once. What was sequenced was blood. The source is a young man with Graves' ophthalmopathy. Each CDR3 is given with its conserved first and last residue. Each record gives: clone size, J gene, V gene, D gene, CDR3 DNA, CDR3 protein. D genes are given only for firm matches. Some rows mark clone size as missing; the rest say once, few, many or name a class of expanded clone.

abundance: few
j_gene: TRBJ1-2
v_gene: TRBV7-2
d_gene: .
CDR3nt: TGTGCCAGCAGCTTAAGGCAGACGTATGGCTACACCTTC
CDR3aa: CASSLRQTYGYTF

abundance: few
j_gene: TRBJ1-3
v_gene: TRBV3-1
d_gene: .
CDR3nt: TGTGCCAGCAGCCTCGAGAGGGGGAGCTCTGGAAACACCATATATTTT
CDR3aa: CASSLERGSSGNTIYF

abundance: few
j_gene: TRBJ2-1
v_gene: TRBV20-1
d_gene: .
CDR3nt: TGCAGTGTTCGAAGCTCCTACAATGAGCAGTTCTTC
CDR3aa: CSVRSSYNEQFF

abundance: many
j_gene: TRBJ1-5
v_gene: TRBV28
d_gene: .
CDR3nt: TGTGCCAGCAGAACAGGGATGGGTCAGCCCCAGCATTTT
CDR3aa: CASRTGMGQPQHF

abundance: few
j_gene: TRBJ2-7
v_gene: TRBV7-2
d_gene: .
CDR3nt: TGCGCCAGCAGCCAAGGGGTCGGCGCTAGCTACAATGAGCAGTACTTC
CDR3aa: CASSQGVGASYNEQYF

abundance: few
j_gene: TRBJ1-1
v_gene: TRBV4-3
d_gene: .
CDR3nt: TGCGCCAGCAGCCAAGGACCCTTAGGGGTGTCCGACCCGGAAGCTTTCTTT
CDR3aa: CASSQGPLGVSDPEAFF

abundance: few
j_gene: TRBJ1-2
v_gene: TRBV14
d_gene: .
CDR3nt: TGTGCCAGCAGCCTTACCGGGGCCTATAACTATGGCTACACCTTC
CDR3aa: CASSLTGAYNYGYTF

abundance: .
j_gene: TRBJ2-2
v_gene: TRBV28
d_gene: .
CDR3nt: TGTGCCAGCAGTTTAAATTGGGATACCGGGGAGCTGTTTTTT
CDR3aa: CASSLNWDTGELFF

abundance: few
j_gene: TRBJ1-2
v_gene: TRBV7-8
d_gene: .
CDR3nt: TGTGCCAGCAGCCAAAGGACAGCCCTCTCCTATGGCTACACCTTC
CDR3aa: CASSQRTALSYGYTF

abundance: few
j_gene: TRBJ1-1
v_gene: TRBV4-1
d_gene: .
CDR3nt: TGCGCCAGCAGCCACGGGCCTTCTGAAGCTTTCTTT
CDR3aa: CASSHGPSEAFF

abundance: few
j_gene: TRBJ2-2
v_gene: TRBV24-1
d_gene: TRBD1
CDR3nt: TGTGCCACCAGTGACCTGGACAGGGATGGAACCGGGGAGCTGTTTTTT
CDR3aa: CATSDLDRDGTGELFF

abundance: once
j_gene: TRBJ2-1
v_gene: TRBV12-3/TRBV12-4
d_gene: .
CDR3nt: TGTGCCAGCACCCCGGAAGGGGGGCGTGAGCAGTTCTTC
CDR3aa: CASTPEGGREQFF

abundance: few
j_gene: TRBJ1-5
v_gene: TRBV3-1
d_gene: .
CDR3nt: TGTGCCAGCAGTTCATCTGGGGGGCATCAGCCCCAGCATTTT
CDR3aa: CASSSSGGHQPQHF

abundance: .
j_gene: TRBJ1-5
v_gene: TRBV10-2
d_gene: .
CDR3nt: TGCGCCAGCAGTGAGGTAGGGCCTCAGCCCCAGCATTTT
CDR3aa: CASSEVGPQPQHF

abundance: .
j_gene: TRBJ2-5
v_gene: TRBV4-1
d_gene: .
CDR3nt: TGCGCCAGCAGCTACGAAGGGCCGGGGACCCAGTACTTC
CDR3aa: CASSYEGPGTQYF

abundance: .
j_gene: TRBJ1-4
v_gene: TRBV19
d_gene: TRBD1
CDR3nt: TGTGCCAGTAGTGACGCCGGGACAGGGAGCGAAAAACTGTTTTTT
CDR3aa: CASSDAGTGSEKLFF

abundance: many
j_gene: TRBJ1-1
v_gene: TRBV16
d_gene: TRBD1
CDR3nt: TGTGCCAGCAGCCCGGACAGGGGTGGCACTGAAGCTTTCTTT
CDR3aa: CASSPDRGGTEAFF

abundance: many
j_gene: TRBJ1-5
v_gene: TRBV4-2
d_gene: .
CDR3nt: TGTGCCAGCAGCCAAGAAGACAGAGATCAGCCCCAGCATTTT
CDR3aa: CASSQEDRDQPQHF

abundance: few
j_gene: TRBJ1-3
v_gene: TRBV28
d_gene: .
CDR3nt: TGTGCCAGCAGTTTTCTGGACACCATATATTTT
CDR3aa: CASSFLDTIYF

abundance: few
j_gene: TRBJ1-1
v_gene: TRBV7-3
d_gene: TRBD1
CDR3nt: TGTGCCAGCAGCTTAGGGGACAGGGGGCTGGCTGAAGCTTTCTTT
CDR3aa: CASSLGDRGLAEAFF

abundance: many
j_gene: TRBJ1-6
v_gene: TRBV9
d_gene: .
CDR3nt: TGTGCCAGCAGCGTAGAGAAAAATAATTCACCCCTCCACTTT
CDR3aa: CASSVEKNNSPLHF

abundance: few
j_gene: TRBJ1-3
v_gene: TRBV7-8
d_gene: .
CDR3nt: TGTGCCAGCAGCTCGGGAGAAGAAAACACCATATATTTT
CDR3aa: CASSSGEENTIYF

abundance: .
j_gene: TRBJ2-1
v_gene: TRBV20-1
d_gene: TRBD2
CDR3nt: TGCAGTGCTAGGGGAGGGACTAGCCTTTACAATGAGCAGTTCTTC
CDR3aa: CSARGGTSLYNEQFF

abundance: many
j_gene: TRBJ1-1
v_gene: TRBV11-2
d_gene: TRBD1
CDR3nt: TGTGCCAGCAGCTTTACGGGACAGCCCTTGTCAGGGGCTTTCTTT
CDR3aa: CASSFTGQPLSGAFF

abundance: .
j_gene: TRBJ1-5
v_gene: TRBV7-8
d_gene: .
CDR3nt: TGTGCCAGCAGCATTAATCAGGCGTATAGCAATCAGCCCCAGCATTTT
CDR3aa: CASSINQAYSNQPQHF

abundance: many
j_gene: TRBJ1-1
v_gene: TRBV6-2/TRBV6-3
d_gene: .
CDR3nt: TGTGCCAGCAGTTACCCTCTACCCGGGACGGACAACACTGAAGCTTTCTTT
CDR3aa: CASSYPLPGTDNTEAFF

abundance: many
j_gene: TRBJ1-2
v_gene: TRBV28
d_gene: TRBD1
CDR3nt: TGTGCCAGCGAACAGGGGCGAGGTGGCTACACCTTC
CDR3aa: CASEQGRGGYTF

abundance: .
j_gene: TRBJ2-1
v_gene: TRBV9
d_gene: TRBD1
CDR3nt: TGTGCCAGCAACACACCAGGGGGCTACAATGAGCAGTTCTTC
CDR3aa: CASNTPGGYNEQFF

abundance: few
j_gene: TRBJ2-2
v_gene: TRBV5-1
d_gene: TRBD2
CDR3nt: TGCGCCAGCAGAGGACTAGCGGGTGACACCGGGGAGCTGTTTTTT
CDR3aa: CASRGLAGDTGELFF

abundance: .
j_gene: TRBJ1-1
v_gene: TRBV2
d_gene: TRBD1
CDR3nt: TGTGCCAGCAGCCCGCTGGACAGGGGGCTTGAAGCTTTCTTT
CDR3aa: CASSPLDRGLEAFF

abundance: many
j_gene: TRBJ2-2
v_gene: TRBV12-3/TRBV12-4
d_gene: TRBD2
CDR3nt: TGTGCCAGCAGTTCGCGGGCCTATACTAGCGGGGGATACACCGGGGAGCTGTTTTTT
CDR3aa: CASSSRAYTSGGYTGELFF

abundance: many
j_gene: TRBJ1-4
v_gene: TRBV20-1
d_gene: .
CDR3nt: TGCAGCGACACAGGGTGGGGTGAAAAACTGTTTTTT
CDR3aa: CSDTGWGEKLFF

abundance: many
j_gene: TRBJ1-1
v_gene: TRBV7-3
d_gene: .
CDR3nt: TGTGCCAGCGCGTCCGAGGCCCACGCCAGGGCTTTCTTT
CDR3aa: CASASEAHARAFF

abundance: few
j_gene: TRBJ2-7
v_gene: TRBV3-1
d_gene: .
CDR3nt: TGTGCCAGCAGCCAAGAGGACAACGGGGTCCCCTACGAGCAGTACTTC
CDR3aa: CASSQEDNGVPYEQYF

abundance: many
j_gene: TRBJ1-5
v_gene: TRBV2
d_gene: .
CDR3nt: TGTGCCAGCACACTGGACGATCAGCCCCAGCATTTT
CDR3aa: CASTLDDQPQHF

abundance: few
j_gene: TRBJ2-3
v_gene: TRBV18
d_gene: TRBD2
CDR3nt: TGTGCCAGCTCACCACAAGCGGGGGCAGATACGCAGTATTTT
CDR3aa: CASSPQAGADTQYF

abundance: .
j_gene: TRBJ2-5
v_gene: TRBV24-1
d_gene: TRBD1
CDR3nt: TGTGCCACCAGTTTGGCCGGACAGGGGGTCAAGTACTTC
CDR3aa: CATSLAGQGVKYF

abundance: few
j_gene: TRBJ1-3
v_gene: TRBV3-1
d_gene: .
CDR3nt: TGTGCCAGCAGTGAAGGCGGATCCGGAAACACCATATATTTT
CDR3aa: CASSEGGSGNTIYF

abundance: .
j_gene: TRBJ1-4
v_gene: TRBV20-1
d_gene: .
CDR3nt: TGCAGTGCGTACCGGGAGGACAATGAAAAACTGTTTTTT
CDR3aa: CSAYREDNEKLFF

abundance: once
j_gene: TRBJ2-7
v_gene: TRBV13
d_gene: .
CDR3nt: TGTGCCAGCAGCTCCCTTGGGGCCTCCTACGAGCAGTACTTC
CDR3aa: CASSSLGASYEQYF

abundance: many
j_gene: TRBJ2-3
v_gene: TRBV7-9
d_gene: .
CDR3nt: TGTGCCAGCAGCTTAGCAGGGGAAGATACGCAGTATTTT
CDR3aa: CASSLAGEDTQYF

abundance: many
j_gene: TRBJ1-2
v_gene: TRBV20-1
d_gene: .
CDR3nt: TGCAGTGCTAGAGCGACTCGATTGGAGACAGTGCTAAACTATGGCTACACCTTC
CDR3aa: CSARATRLETVLNYGYTF